The source of this T cell receptor beta chain is a study of control samples from healthy donors and cancer patients (dated by TCRdb to between 2020 and 2021). The protocol used for the library was the immunoSEQ multiplex PCR assay. TCRdb mirrors the immuneACCESS table, restricted to in-frame sequences. Some clones are absent from its copies; in checked studies, under half trace to an unresolved V gene, and the reason for the others is unknown. The sample records 200,000 to 250,000 clones, about 94% of which are singletons. Together, the top ten hold around 1.5% of the sample. This clone was seen a single time. Its antigen is still unknown. There are no base qualities to consult, and no much larger clone falls within one base. V lost 1 base and J lost 0 bases; the stretch between them is 12 bases long. The CDR3 starts with the cysteine, ends with the phenylalanine, and has 16 residues. Only CDR3 DNA remains: 48 bases, in frame from the first base. Taken from the germline V gene (reference sequence), the CDR1 and CDR2 loops are SEHNR and FQNEAQ.

Here the chain combines TRBV7-9 and TRBJ1-1, with the D gene call left open. The source is a man aged 45-60 years in good health. Source material: blood. The nucleotide sequence is given as TGTGCCAGCAGCTTAGGACATGGAGGGATGAACACTGAAGCTTTCTTT. This translates into CASSLGHGGMNTEAFF.